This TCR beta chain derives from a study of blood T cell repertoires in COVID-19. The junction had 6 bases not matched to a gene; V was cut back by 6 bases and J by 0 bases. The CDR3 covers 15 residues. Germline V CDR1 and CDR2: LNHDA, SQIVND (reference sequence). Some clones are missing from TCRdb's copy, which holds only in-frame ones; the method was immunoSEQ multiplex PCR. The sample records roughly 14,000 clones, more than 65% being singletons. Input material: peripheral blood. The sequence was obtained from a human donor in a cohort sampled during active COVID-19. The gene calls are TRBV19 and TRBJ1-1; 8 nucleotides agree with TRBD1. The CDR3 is CASRRTGIMNTEAFF. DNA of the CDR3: TGTGCCAGTAGAAGGACAGGGATCATGAACACTGAAGCTTTCTTT.